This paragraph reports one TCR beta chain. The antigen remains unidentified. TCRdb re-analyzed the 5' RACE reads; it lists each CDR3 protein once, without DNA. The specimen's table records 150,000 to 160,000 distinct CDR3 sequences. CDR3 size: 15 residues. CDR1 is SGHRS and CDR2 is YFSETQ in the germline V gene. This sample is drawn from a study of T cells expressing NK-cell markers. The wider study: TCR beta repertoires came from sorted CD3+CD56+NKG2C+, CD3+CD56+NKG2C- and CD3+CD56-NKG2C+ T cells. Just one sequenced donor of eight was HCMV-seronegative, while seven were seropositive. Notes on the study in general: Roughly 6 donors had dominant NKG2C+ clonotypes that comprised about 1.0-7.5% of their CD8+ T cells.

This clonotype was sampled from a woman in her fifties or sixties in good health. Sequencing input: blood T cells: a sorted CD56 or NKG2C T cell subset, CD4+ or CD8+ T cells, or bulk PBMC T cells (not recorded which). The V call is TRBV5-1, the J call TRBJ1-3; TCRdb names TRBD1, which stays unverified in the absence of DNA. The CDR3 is CASSLGQLGGDTIYF.